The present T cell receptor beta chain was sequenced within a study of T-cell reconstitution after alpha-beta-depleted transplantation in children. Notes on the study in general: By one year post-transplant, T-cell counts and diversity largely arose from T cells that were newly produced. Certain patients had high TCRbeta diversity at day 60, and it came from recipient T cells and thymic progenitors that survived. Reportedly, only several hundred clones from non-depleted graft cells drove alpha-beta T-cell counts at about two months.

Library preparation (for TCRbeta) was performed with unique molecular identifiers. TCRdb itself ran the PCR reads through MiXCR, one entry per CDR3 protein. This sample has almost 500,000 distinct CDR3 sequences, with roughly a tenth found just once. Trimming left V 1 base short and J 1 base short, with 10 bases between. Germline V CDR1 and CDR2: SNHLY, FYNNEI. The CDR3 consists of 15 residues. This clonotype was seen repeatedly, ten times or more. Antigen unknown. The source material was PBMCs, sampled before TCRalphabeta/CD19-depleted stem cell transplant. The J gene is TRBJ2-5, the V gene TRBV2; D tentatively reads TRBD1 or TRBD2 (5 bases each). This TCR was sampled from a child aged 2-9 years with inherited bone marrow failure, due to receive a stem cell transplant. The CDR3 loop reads CASSEDPGTQETQYF. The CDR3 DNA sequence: TGTGCCAGCAGTGAAGACCCGGGGACCCAAGAGACCCAGTACTTC. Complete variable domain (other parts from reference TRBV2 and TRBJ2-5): EPEVTQTPSHQVTQMGQEVILRCVPISNHLYFYWYRQILGQKVEFLVSFYNNEISEKSEIFDDQFSVERPDGSNFTLKIRSTKLEDSAMYFCASSEDPGTQETQYFGPGTRLLVL.